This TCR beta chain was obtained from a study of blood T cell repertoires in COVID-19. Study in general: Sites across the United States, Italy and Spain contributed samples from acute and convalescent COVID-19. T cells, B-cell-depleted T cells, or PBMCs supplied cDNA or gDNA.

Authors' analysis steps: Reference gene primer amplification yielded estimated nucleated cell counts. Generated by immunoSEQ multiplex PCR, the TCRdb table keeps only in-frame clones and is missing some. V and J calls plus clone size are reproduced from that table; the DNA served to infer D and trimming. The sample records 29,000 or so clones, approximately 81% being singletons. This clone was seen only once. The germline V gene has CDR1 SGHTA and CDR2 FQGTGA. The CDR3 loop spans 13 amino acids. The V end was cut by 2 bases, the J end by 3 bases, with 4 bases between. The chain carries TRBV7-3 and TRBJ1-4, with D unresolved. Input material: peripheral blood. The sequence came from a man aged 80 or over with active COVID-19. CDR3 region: CASSLGPNEKLFF. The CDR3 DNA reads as TGTGCCAGCAGCTTAGGGCCTAATGAAAAACTGTTTTTT.